The rows below give T cell receptor beta chains drawn from one sample of a study of radiation and T cells in renal cell carcinoma. Sequenced by immunoSEQ multiplex PCR; TCRdb stores in-frame clones only, minus some. Of about 47,000 clones listed, 80% are singletons. The specimen was blood, collected from a patient whose treatment included radiotherapy and nephrectomy. These receptors originate from a woman aged 70 to 79 with renal cell carcinoma. The CDR3 runs from the conserved cysteine through the conserved F or W. A D gene is named only where the DNA matches it firmly. Only part of the rows carry a size: once, few, many, or a class if the clone is expanded.

len | j_gene | abundance | v_gene | d_gene | CDR3nt | CDR3aa
18 | TRBJ2-7 | NA | TRBV4-2 | TRBD2 | TGTGCCAGCAGCCAAGATCAAGCGGGAGGTGCTCGGTTCTACGAGCAGTACTTC | CASSQDQAGGARFYEQYF
13 | TRBJ2-2 | NA | TRBV6-1 | NA | TGTGCCAGCAGTGAAGCCCCCACCGGGGAGCTGTTTTTT | CASSEAPTGELFF
14 | TRBJ1-5 | once | TRBV5-1 | NA | TGCGCCAGCAGCTCACAGGGAGGGGAACAGCCCCAGCATTTT | CASSSQGGEQPQHF
17 | TRBJ2-3 | NA | TRBV19 | NA | TGTGCCAGTAGCATCGACCTAGGGGGAGTCTTCACAGATACGCAGTATTTT | CASSIDLGGVFTDTQYF
16 | TRBJ1-3 | NA | TRBV19 | NA | TGTGCCAGTAGTCTCCCCGACGGGTCGTTCGGAAACACCATATATTTT | CASSLPDGSFGNTIYF
13 | TRBJ2-7 | NA | TRBV4-2 | TRBD2 | TGTGCCAGCAGCCCTGGGACTAGCCGGGAGCAGTACTTC | CASSPGTSREQYF
14 | TRBJ1-1 | NA | TRBV7-6 | NA | TGTGCCAGCAGCTTAGAGGACATGAACACTGAAGCTTTCTTT | CASSLEDMNTEAFF
16 | TRBJ2-1 | few | TRBV9 | NA | TGTGCCAGCAGCGTAGATTCCGGCGGGACGGGGAATGAGCAGTTCTTC | CASSVDSGGTGNEQFF
17 | TRBJ2-6 | NA | TRBV7-2 | NA | TGTGCCAGCAGCTTAGGGGGGATAGAGGCTGGGGCCAACGTCCTGACTTTC | CASSLGGIEAGANVLTF
11 | TRBJ1-1 | NA | TRBV19 | NA | TGTGCCAGTAGTAGTGCGGCTGAAGCTTTCTTT | CASSSAAEAFF
15 | TRBJ2-2 | NA | TRBV14 | NA | TGTGCCAGCAGCCACGTCGCCCCTTACACCGGGGAGCTGTTTTTT | CASSHVAPYTGELFF
17 | TRBJ1-2 | NA | TRBV18 | TRBD1 | TGTGCCAGCTCACCGGGGACAGGGGGAAGGCTTAGCTATGGCTACACCTTC | CASSPGTGGRLSYGYTF
16 | TRBJ2-1 | NA | TRBV4-3 | NA | TGCGCCAGCAGCCTAAAGCGGGCCGGCTCCTACAATGAGCAGTTCTTC | CASSLKRAGSYNEQFF
12 | TRBJ2-7 | once | TRBV5-6 | NA | TGTGCCAGCAGCTTGGGCGGGCCCGAGCAGTACTTC | CASSLGGPEQYF
11 | TRBJ2-1 | many | TRBV5-6 | NA | TGTGCCAGCAGCTTGTACAATGAGCAGTTCTTC | CASSLYNEQFF
15 | TRBJ2-1 | NA | TRBV19 | NA | TGTGCCAGTAGTATCCGGACCAGCTCCTACAATGAGCAGTTCTTC | CASSIRTSSYNEQFF
14 | TRBJ2-7 | few | TRBV29-1 | TRBD2 | TGCAGCGTTGAAGATATACTAGCGGGAGGGCTTGAGTACTTC | CSVEDILAGGLEYF
14 | TRBJ2-1 | once | TRBV7-2 | NA | TGTGCCAGCAGCTTACGAGTCGGGGGCGATGAGCAGTTCTTC | CASSLRVGGDEQFF
15 | TRBJ1-1 | NA | TRBV5-1 | TRBD1 | TGCGCCAGCAGCTTGGTAGGGGGCTTAAACACTGAAGCTTTCTTT | CASSLVGGLNTEAFF
12 | TRBJ1-2 | once | TRBV10-1 | NA | TGCGCTCGAAGGGGGGCAGAGTATGGCTACACCTTC | CARRGAEYGYTF
14 | TRBJ2-2 | NA | TRBV2 | TRBD2 | TGTGCCAGCACTGCGGGAGGGCCGATCGGGGAGCTGTTTTTT | CASTAGGPIGELFF
12 | TRBJ1-4 | NA | TRBV11-2 | NA | TGTGCCAGCACCCACGGGGGAAGAAAACTGTTTTTT | CASTHGGRKLFF
15 | TRBJ2-4 | NA | TRBV6-1 | NA | TGTGCCAGCAGTGAATCATGGATAGCCAAAAACATTCAGTACTTC | CASSESWIAKNIQYF
11 | TRBJ1-2 | NA | TRBV6-1 | NA | TGTGCCAGCAGTCGGGTAGGCGGCTACACCTTC | CASSRVGGYTF
14 | TRBJ1-1 | NA | TRBV10-1 | NA | TGCGCCAGCAGTTTTGGGACATTGAACACTGAAGCTTTCTTT | CASSFGTLNTEAFF
15 | TRBJ1-1 | NA | TRBV25-1 | TRBD1 | TGTGCCAGCAGTGACCGCGGACAGGGGGACACTGAAGCTTTCTTT | CASSDRGQGDTEAFF
15 | TRBJ2-5 | NA | TRBV21-1 | NA | TGTGCCAGCAGCAAGGGGGCCACTCAGGAAGAGACCCAGTACTTC | CASSKGATQEETQYF
17 | TRBJ2-1 | NA | TRBV16 | TRBD1 | TGTGCCAGCAGCCAAAGCTCCGGGACAGGGGGTTACAATGAGCAGTTCTTC | CASSQSSGTGGYNEQFF
11 | TRBJ2-5 | NA | TRBV28 | NA | TGTGCCAGCAGTCTCACCAAGACCCAGTACTTC | CASSLTKTQYF
14 | TRBJ1-4 | NA | TRBV5-5 | NA | TGTGCCAGCAGCTTGTTGACAACTAATGAAAAACTGTTTTTT | CASSLLTTNEKLFF
15 | TRBJ2-2 | NA | TRBV7-9 | NA | TGTGCCAGCAGCTTTTTAGAATCAGTCACCGGGGAGCTGTTTTTT | CASSFLESVTGELFF
16 | TRBJ1-3 | NA | TRBV5-5 | TRBD1 | TGTGCCAGCAGCCCAATGAGCGGGACAGCTGGAAACACCATATATTTT | CASSPMSGTAGNTIYF
16 | TRBJ2-5 | NA | TRBV5-4 | TRBD2 | TGTGCCAGCACCTCACGGACTAGCGGCCTCCAAGAGACCCAGTACTTC | CASTSRTSGLQETQYF
14 | TRBJ2-1 | NA | TRBV5-1 | NA | TGCGCCAGCAGCCCCCTTCTGTGGGAGGATGAGCAGTTCTTC | CASSPLLWEDEQFF
17 | TRBJ2-2 | NA | TRBV5-4 | NA | TGTGCCAGCAGCTTGGCCGGTGGAGGGATCGGCACCGGGGAGCTGTTTTTT | CASSLAGGGIGTGELFF
14 | TRBJ1-3 | NA | TRBV19 | NA | TGTGCCAGTAGAAACTTGGGGGCTGGAAACACCATATATTTT | CASRNLGAGNTIYF
16 | TRBJ2-3 | NA | TRBV6-5 | TRBD2 | TGTGCCAGCAGTTCCGGACTAGCGGGGGGTACAGATACGCAGTATTTT | CASSSGLAGGTDTQYF
15 | TRBJ1-5 | many | TRBV4-1 | NA | TGCGCCAGCAGCCAAGTACAGGGAGGCAATCAGCCCCAGCATTTT | CASSQVQGGNQPQHF
14 | TRBJ2-7 | once | TRBV5-1 | TRBD1 | TGCGCCAGCAGAACCGGGACAGGCTCCTACGAGCAGTACTTC | CASRTGTGSYEQYF
16 | TRBJ1-5 | NA | TRBV6-6 | TRBD1 | TGTGCCAGCAGTCATCAGGACAGGGGGCTCAATCAGCCCCAGCATTTT | CASSHQDRGLNQPQHF
16 | TRBJ2-7 | NA | TRBV19 | TRBD1 | TGTGCCAGTAGTAACAGACAGGGAGACAGTCCCTACGAGCAGTACTTC | CASSNRQGDSPYEQYF
15 | TRBJ2-1 | NA | TRBV2 | TRBD2 | TGTGCCAGCAGCGGGACTAGCGGGAGTGTATGGGAGCAGTTCTTC | CASSGTSGSVWEQFF
16 | TRBJ1-4 | NA | TRBV7-3 | NA | TGTGCCAGCAGCCCAAAAACAGGTGCAACTAATGAAAAACTGTTTTTT | CASSPKTGATNEKLFF
12 | TRBJ2-7 | NA | TRBV6-5 | NA | TGTGCCAGCGGTACGGACAGCCTAAAGCAGTACTTC | CASGTDSLKQYF
13 | TRBJ2-5 | NA | TRBV5-1 | TRBD1 | TGCGCCAGCAGCATGACAGGGTTAGAGACCCAGTACTTC | CASSMTGLETQYF